Listed below are T cell receptor beta chains from one sample, sequenced in a study of T cell repertoires in cytomegalovirus infection. TCRdb used MiXCR to reprocess the reads, holding one entry per CDR3 protein. This sample has approximately 71,000 distinct CDR3 sequences, with 3% to 4% found just once. The sample consisted of PBMCs. Every receptor here comes from a human donor in good health (CMV status not recorded). Some clones in this sample may be carry-over from other donors' samples. Each CDR3 is given with its conserved first and last residue. Each record gives: V gene, D gene, clone size, J gene, CDR3 DNA, CDR3 protein. The D gene is left open where the match is weak. The size field reads once, few, many, or a class for an expanded clone.

>TRBV7-2|TRBD1|many|TRBJ1-1
TGTGCCAGCAGCCAACGACAGGGTTGGACTGAAGCTTTCTTT
CASSQRQGWTEAFF
>TRBV6-2/TRBV6-3|.|many|TRBJ2-3
TGTGCCAGCAGTGGGCACGGACAGCCGCGCACAGATACGCAGTATTTT
CASSGHGQPRTDTQYF
>TRBV20-1|.|many|TRBJ1-2
TGCAGCGCCACCGGGCGGGGAGGTGGCTACACCTTC
CSATGRGGGYTF
>TRBV7-6|TRBD2|many|TRBJ2-1
TGTGCCAGCAGCCCGACTAGCGAAGCCTACAATGAGCAGTTCTTC
CASSPTSEAYNEQFF
>TRBV11-3|.|many|TRBJ1-2
TGTGCCAGCAGCTCTCCTCGACAGCCGTCGGAAGGCTACACCTTC
CASSSPRQPSEGYTF
>TRBV20-1|TRBD2|many|TRBJ2-3
TGCAGTGCTAGCGGGGGGGCCTTAGATACGCAGTATTTT
CSASGGALDTQYF
>TRBV7-2|.|many|TRBJ1-2
TGTGCCAGCAGCTTAGGAGGGGCGATTAACTATGGCTACACCTTC
CASSLGGAINYGYTF
>TRBV7-2|TRBD1|many|TRBJ1-3
TGTGCCAGCAGCTCAACAGGGGCCTCTGGAAACACCATATATTTT
CASSSTGASGNTIYF
>TRBV28|.|few|TRBJ2-3
TGTGCCAGCAGCCTACAGACAGTCCCAGATACGCAGTATTTT
CASSLQTVPDTQYF
>TRBV7-2|.|many|TRBJ2-7
TGTGCCAGCAGCTTAGGGGATCCCTACGAGCAGTACTTC
CASSLGDPYEQYF
>TRBV7-3|.|few|TRBJ2-3
TGTGCCAGCAGCCCAGACAGATACACAGATACGCAGTATTTT
CASSPDRYTDTQYF
>TRBV12-3/TRBV12-4|TRBD1|many|TRBJ1-2
TGTGCCAGCAGTTCCGACAGGGGGAAAAGGGGCTACACCTTC
CASSSDRGKRGYTF
>TRBV12-3/TRBV12-4|.|many|TRBJ1-1
TGTGCCAGCAGCAGGGACACTCTGAACACTGAAGCTTTCTTT
CASSRDTLNTEAFF
>TRBV6-2/TRBV6-3|.|many|TRBJ2-3
TGTGCCAGCAGTTACTCTCCAGAGGGTTCTAGCACAGATACGCAGTATTTT
CASSYSPEGSSTDTQYF
>TRBV15|.|many|TRBJ1-6
TGTGCCACCAGCAGAGCGCCTTGGGAGTCCCTCCACTTT
CATSRAPWESLHF
>TRBV7-2|TRBD1|few|TRBJ2-7
TGTGCCAGCAGCTTAACGGGACAGCCAGCCTACGAGCAGTACTTC
CASSLTGQPAYEQYF
>TRBV5-1|.|many|TRBJ2-5
TGCGCCAGCGCCCCCCACGGTGCCCAAGAGACCCAGTACTTC
CASAPHGAQETQYF
>TRBV7-9|.|many|TRBJ1-5
TGTGCCAGCAGCTTAGAACAGGATCAGCCCCAGCATTTT
CASSLEQDQPQHF
>TRBV7-2|.|many|TRBJ2-2
TGTGCCAGCAGCCCCGTCGGACTGAACACCGGGGAGCTGTTTTTT
CASSPVGLNTGELFF
>TRBV7-2|.|many|TRBJ1-1
TGTGCCAGCAGCCCGGCAGGGGAACGGGAAGCTTTCTTT
CASSPAGEREAFF
>TRBV6-2/TRBV6-3|.|many|TRBJ1-5
TGTGCCAGCAGTTACCCCGGTACACGAGGGGTTCAGCCCCAGCATTTT
CASSYPGTRGVQPQHF